A single sample gave rise to the 32 T cell receptor beta chains below, sequenced in a study of OX40 agonist ivuxolimab in advanced cancers. Clones were read by immunoSEQ multiplex PCR, and TCRdb kept only the in-frame ones, dropping some. This table holds tens of thousands of clones, around 84% found once. Sequenced material: CD4+ or CD8+ T cells sorted from blood, taken in a trial of the OX40 agonist ivuxolimab. Receptors originate from an adult with an advanced solid tumor such as melanoma, head and neck, liver or kidney cancer.

This chain joins TRBV27 and TRBJ2-7; the match to TRBD2 covers 7 bases. This CDR3 region has 16 residues. V lost 0 bases, J lost 0 bases, and 5 bases stayed unmatched. Germline CDR1 is MNHEY and CDR2 is SMNVEV (reference sequence). CDR3 in DNA: TGTGCCAGCAGTTTATCTCCCGGGGGGAGCTCCTACGAGCAGTACTTC. Encoded protein: CASSLSPGGSSYEQYF.

The rearrangement uses TRBV18 and TRBJ2-1, with 14 nucleotides matching TRBD2. This CDR3 spans 15 amino acids. CDR1 is KGHSH and CDR2 is LQKENI in the germline V gene. The V gene end was trimmed by 3 bases and the J gene end by 8 bases; junction bases not matched to a gene: 3. The CDR3 spells CASSPPTSGRDEQFF. CDR3 DNA sequence: TGTGCCAGCTCACCGCCGACTAGCGGGAGGGATGAGCAGTTCTTC.

This chain links TRBV18 with TRBJ2-3, with 11 bases that match TRBD1. The CDR3 spans 14 residues. The J segment lost 4 bases and the V segment lost 3 bases, leaving 0 bases of the junction unmatched. The V gene's germline CDR1 is KGHSH and CDR2 LQKENI. DNA for the CDR3: TGTGCCAGCTCACCGGGACAGGGGGCAGATACGCAGTATTTT. This gives the protein CASSPGQGADTQYF.

The rearrangement joins TRBV5-6 to TRBJ2-3; D is undetermined. The germline V and J ends were trimmed by 4 bases and 8 bases, with 14 bases remaining between them. This CDR3 comprises 13 residues. CDR1 and CDR2 (germline): SGHDT, YYEEEE. The CDR3 region has the DNA TGTGCCAGCAGCCAAGACTTGGAAGGTACGCAGTATTTT. This encodes CASSQDLEGTQYF.

In this sample, this clone turned up once. The chain recombines TRBV7-2 with TRBJ1-3; no definite D call. Trimming shortened V by 5 bases and J by 0 bases, and 8 bases separated the two germline ends. This CDR3 comprises 14 residues. Germline V gene data show CDR1 as SGHTA and CDR2 as FQGNSA. CDR3 nucleotides: TGTGCCAGCAGCCGTTCTTACTCTGGAAACACCATATATTTT. It codes for CASSRSYSGNTIYF.

The chain links TRBV5-1 to TRBJ1-2; 8 positions match TRBD1. Trimming removed 0 bases from V and 4 bases from J; junction bases left unmatched: 8. The CDR3 length is 16 residues. CDR1 and CDR2 from the germline V gene are SGHRS and YFSETQ. CDR3 in amino acids: CASSLVSGGESYGYTF. The CDR3 coding sequence is TGCGCCAGCAGCTTGGTTTCAGGGGGCGAAAGCTATGGCTACACCTTC.

V gene TRBV6-1 combines with J gene TRBJ2-7; D possibly uses TRBD1 or TRBD2 (5 bases each). Germline V CDR1 and CDR2: MNHNS, SASEGT. This CDR3 contains 11 residues. V shed 8 bases and J shed 5 bases, with 10 bases lying between them. This CDR3 reads CASRWGNEQYF. The CDR3 DNA is TGTGCCAGCCGCTGGGGGAACGAGCAGTACTTC.

The rearrangement links TRBV30 to TRBJ1-5; D gene uncertain. The germline gives CDR1 GTSNPN, CDR2 SVGIG (reference sequence). This CDR3 contains 13 residues. The germline V and J ends were trimmed by 3 bases and 4 bases, with 10 bases remaining between them. The CDR3 coding sequence is TGTGCCTGGAGCTTTACAGAGAATCAGCCCCAGCATTTT. Amino acid sequence: CAWSFTENQPQHF. The full variable domain, rest sourced from reference TRBV30 and TRBJ1-5, is SQTIHQWPATLVQPVGSPLSLECTVEGTSNPNLYWYRQAAGRGLQLLFYSVGIGQISSEVPQNLSASRPQDRQFILSSKKLLLSDSGFYLCAWSFTENQPQHFGDGTRLSIL.

This clone was picked up a small number of times. The V gene is TRBV7-2, the J gene TRBJ2-1; D call uncertain. Germline loops: CDR1 SGHTA, CDR2 FQGNSA. The CDR3 spans 14 residues. The ends were cut back, 1 base at V and 4 bases at J, with 8 bases in the middle. CDR3 residues: CASSLDPSYNEQFF. CDR3 DNA sequence: TGTGCCAGCAGCTTAGACCCTTCTTACAATGAGCAGTTCTTC.

The V and J genes are TRBV2 and TRBJ2-2, with D uncertain. The ends were cut back, 9 bases at V and 1 base at J, with 9 bases in the middle. This CDR3 has 13 residues. Per germline, CDR1 SNHLY and CDR2 FYNNEI. The CDR3 coding sequence is TGTGCCAGTGAACCTCAGAACACCGGGGAGCTGTTTTTT. Its translation is CASEPQNTGELFF.

This clone was counted a single time. The J gene is TRBJ1-1, the V gene TRBV7-8; D is unresolved. CDR3 length: 14 residues. V was clipped by 5 bases and J by 1 base, with 11 bases between them. Germline values: CDR1 SGHVS, CDR2 FQNEAQ. CDR3 region: CASSLRTGNTEAFF. Written as DNA, the CDR3 is TGTGCCAGCAGCCTCAGGACGGGGAACACTGAAGCTTTCTTT. Full variable domain (outside the CDR3, taken from reference TRBV7-8 and TRBJ1-1): GAGVSQSPRYKVAKRGQDVALRCDPISGHVSLFWYQQALGQGPEFLTYFQNEAQLDKSGLPSDRFFAERPEGSVSTLKIQRTQQEDSAVYLCASSLRTGNTEAFFGQGTRLTVV.

V gene TRBV7-2 combines with J gene TRBJ1-2; 9 nucleotides agree with TRBD1. V gave up 6 bases and J gave up 7 bases; unmatched junction bases: 6. This CDR3 has 13 amino acids. The germline V gene has CDR1 SGHTA and CDR2 FQGNSA. The CDR3 region is CASSLDRGSGYTF. The DNA for the CDR3 is TGTGCCAGCAGTTTGGACAGGGGCTCTGGCTACACCTTC. Full variable domain (rest looked up from reference TRBV7-2 and TRBJ1-2): GAGVSQSPSNKVTEKGKDVELRCDPISGHTALYWYRQSLGQGLEFLIYFQGNSAPDKSGLPSDRFSAERTGGSVSTLTIQRTQQEDSAVYLCASSLDRGSGYTFGSGTRLTVV.

The chain links TRBV10-2 to TRBJ1-2; D is uncertain. Germline lookup yields CDR1 WSHSY and CDR2 SAAADI. Trimming left V 0 bases short and J 5 bases short, with 7 bases between. The CDR3 has 13 residues. The CDR3 loop is CASSESAVYGYTF. The DNA for the CDR3 is TGCGCCAGCAGTGAGTCGGCGGTGTATGGCTACACCTTC.

DNA of the CDR3: TGCGCCAGCAGCCAAGTCGACAACACAGATACGCAGTATTTT. It translates to CASSQVDNTDTQYF. The chain couples TRBV4-1 to TRBJ2-3; D not certain. V lost 1 base and J lost 2, with 7 bases in between. Germline V gives CDR1 MGHRA, CDR2 YSYEKL. This CDR3 spans 14 amino acids.

The chain links TRBV7-6 to TRBJ2-5; 9 bases are shared with TRBD2. Trimming cost V 6 bases and J 5 bases; bases outside gene matches: 4. Per the germline V gene, CDR1 is SGHVS and CDR2 is FNYEAQ. The CDR3 extends over 13 amino acids. The CDR3: CASRAGGPETQYF. As DNA, the CDR3 is TGTGCCAGCAGGGCGGGAGGGCCGGAGACCCAGTACTTC.

The CDR3 protein is CASSLEQLQETQYF. The CDR3, as DNA: TGCGCCAGCAGCTTGGAGCAGCTCCAAGAGACCCAGTACTTC. The chain couples TRBV5-1 to TRBJ2-5; D not certain. The CDR3 totals 14 residues. The V end lost 0 bases, the J end lost 1 base, and 7 bases lay between the germline ends. CDR1 and CDR2 (germline): SGHRS, YFSETQ.

The V gene is TRBV5-1, the J gene TRBJ2-5; D unresolved. Trimming left V 3 bases short and J 0 bases short, with 15 bases between. This CDR3 is 16 amino acids long. CDR1 and CDR2 (germline): SGHRS, YFSETQ. CDR3: CASSSSGDIHQETQYF. CDR3 nucleotides: TGCGCCAGCAGCTCATCAGGCGACATCCACCAAGAGACCCAGTACTTC.

The gene calls are TRBV27 and TRBJ1-1; D is undetermined. Trimming removed 6 bases at V and 1 base at J, with 9 bases between. Germline CDR1 MNHEY, CDR2 SMNVEV (reference sequence). The CDR3 spans 13 residues. The CDR3 region has the DNA TGTGCCAGCAGGAAACAGACGAACACTGAAGCTTTCTTT. Its translation is CASRKQTNTEAFF.

This chain connects TRBV30 to TRBJ2-5; D gene uncertain. V was shortened by 1 base and J by 1 base, with 7 bases between the two germline ends. Germline-derived CDR1 and CDR2 are GTSNPN and SVGIG (reference sequence). The CDR3 runs 13 residues. The CDR3: CAWSEQIQETQYF. Written as DNA, the CDR3 is TGTGCCTGGAGTGAGCAGATCCAAGAGACCCAGTACTTC.

The chain combines TRBV2 with TRBJ1-5; 10 positions agree with TRBD1. J was trimmed by 11 bases and V by 8 bases; bases with no gene match: 12. Per the germline V gene, CDR1 is SNHLY and CDR2 is FYNNEI. The CDR3 is made up of 14 amino acids. This CDR3 is CASRSGQGGRSQHF. The CDR3 DNA is TGTGCCAGCCGGAGTGGACAGGGGGGAAGGTCCCAGCATTTT.

The chain combines TRBV5-6 with TRBJ2-1; the match to TRBD2 covers 10 bases. Trimming cost V 4 bases and J 4 bases; bases outside gene matches: 8. Germline V lookup: CDR1 SGHDT, CDR2 YYEEEE. This CDR3 region has 16 residues. CDR3 coding DNA: TGTGCCAGCAGCGTCCCTAGCGGGAGCATATACAATGAGCAGTTCTTC. This gives the protein CASSVPSGSIYNEQFF.

The chain links TRBV6-1 to TRBJ2-2; 9 positions match TRBD1. Per the germline V gene, CDR1 is MNHNS and CDR2 is SASEGT. The trim removed 7 bases at V and 3 bases at J, leaving 6 bases unmatched. This CDR3 comprises 15 residues. CDR3 in DNA: TGTGCCAGCACCAGAGGGACAGGGTACACCGGGGAGCTGTTTTTT. Translation gives CASTRGTGYTGELFF.

The rearrangement joins TRBV6-1 to TRBJ2-7; possibly TRBD1 for D (5 bases). V lost 1 base and J 7 bases, leaving 14 bases between the germline ends. Germline values: CDR1 MNHNS, CDR2 SASEGT. The CDR3 length is 14 residues. As DNA, the CDR3 is TGTGCCAGCAGTGAAGTTCTTGGGGCACGGGAGCAGTACTTC. Residues: CASSEVLGAREQYF.

The chain couples TRBV2 to TRBJ1-5, with D maybe TRBD1 (5 bases). The germline CDR1 and CDR2 sequences are SNHLY and FYNNEI. Trimming shortened V by 6 bases and J by 5 bases, and 14 bases separated the two germline ends. The CDR3 is 14 amino acids. Here the CDR3 reads CASSGALVDQPQHF. In DNA form, the CDR3 reads TGTGCCAGCAGCGGGGCTTTGGTGGATCAGCCCCAGCATTTT.

This chain connects TRBV5-4 to TRBJ2-7; 14 bases agree with TRBD2. The J segment lost 5 bases and the V segment lost 0 bases, leaving 1 base of the junction unmatched. Per germline, CDR1 SGHNT and CDR2 YYREEE (reference sequence). The CDR3 spans 15 residues. The CDR3 spells CASSLGGLAGDEQYF. The CDR3, as DNA: TGTGCCAGCAGCTTGGGGGGACTAGCGGGAGACGAGCAGTACTTC.

This clone was picked up one time. The chain couples TRBV11-2 to TRBJ2-6, with 7 bases lining up with TRBD2. V lost 5 bases, J lost 1 base, and 8 bases stayed unmatched. This CDR3 has 17 residues. The germline V gene encodes CDR1 SGHAT and CDR2 FQNNGV. CDR3 sequence: CASSPRTRPSGANVLTF. For the CDR3, the DNA is TGTGCCAGCAGCCCCAGGACTAGACCTTCTGGGGCCAACGTCCTGACTTTC.

The chain uses TRBV4-2 and TRBJ2-3; D ambiguous. In germline, CDR1 is LGHNA, CDR2 YNFKEQ. V lost 0 bases to trimming and J lost 0 bases, with 4 bases between them. This CDR3 contains 14 residues. DNA of the CDR3: TGTGCCAGCAGCCAAGATACTAGCACAGATACGCAGTATTTT. Translating gives CASSQDTSTDTQYF.

There are a few counts of this clone. The V and J genes are TRBV5-1 and TRBJ2-3; 9 bases match TRBD2. Germline V CDR1 and CDR2: SGHRS, YFSETQ. This CDR3 spans 15 amino acids. Germline trimming cut 4 bases from V and 2 bases from J; bases unmatched to any gene: 5. In nucleotides, the CDR3 is TGCGCCAGCAGCGTAGCGGGAGACTCCACAGATACGCAGTATTTT. Protein: CASSVAGDSTDTQYF.

The J gene is TRBJ2-6, the V gene TRBV5-1, with D unclear. Germline-derived CDR1 and CDR2 are SGHRS and YFSETQ. Deletions cut 4 bases from V and 0 bases from J, with 14 bases between. This CDR3 comprises 17 residues. The CDR3 protein is CASSQFSGDSGANVLTF. The CDR3 nucleotides read TGCGCCAGCAGCCAATTTTCAGGTGACTCTGGGGCCAACGTCCTGACTTTC.

J is TRBJ2-2 and V is TRBV30; 9 nucleotides match TRBD1. This CDR3 contains 15 residues. Germline lookup yields CDR1 GTSNPN and CDR2 SVGIG (reference sequence). V shed 4 bases and J 3 bases; nucleotides not matched to a gene: 6. This CDR3 reads CAWTHRDRDTGELFF. CDR3 DNA sequence: TGTGCCTGGACTCACCGGGACAGGGACACCGGGGAGCTGTTTTTT.

This clone was recorded a few times. The chain uses TRBV2 and TRBJ2-2, with D hard to call. V was shortened by 7 bases and J by 0 bases, with 6 bases between the two germline ends. Germline V gene lookup returns CDR1 SNHLY and CDR2 FYNNEI. This CDR3 comprises 13 residues. The DNA for the CDR3 is TGTGCCAGCAATGGACCGAACACCGGGGAGCTGTTTTTT. It specifies CASNGPNTGELFF.

The rearrangement joins TRBV10-3 to TRBJ2-2; D possibly corresponds to TRBD2 (6 bases). Germline V gives CDR1 ENHRY, CDR2 SYGVKD. Deletions cut 2 bases from V and 1 base from J, with 11 bases between. The CDR3 spans 16 residues. CDR3 sequence reads: CAISESRERNTGELFF. The CDR3 DNA sequence: TGTGCCATCAGTGAGAGTCGGGAGCGGAACACCGGGGAGCTGTTTTTT.